This TCR beta chain was captured in a study of shared clonotypes between healthy human individuals. Study observations and caveats: It was the non-shared clonotypes that had lower generation probabilities than clonotypes shared by all four donors.

Germline CDR1 MNHEY, CDR2 SVGAGI. The CDR3 length is 14 residues. Trimming shortened V by 4 bases and J by 3 bases, and 9 bases separated the two germline ends. In the case of this clone: Its antigen is not known.

Repertoires were generated with immunoSEQ multiplex PCR, while TCRdb's copy carries only in-frame clones and drops some. The data hold some 1 million clones, with under 80% observed a single time. The source material was memory CD4+ T cells sorted from blood. Regarding subset: CD45RA-negative fraction. The TCR sequence derives from a man between 18 and 35 years old in good health. The genes are TRBV6-5 and TRBJ2-2, with a tentative D call TRBD2 (5 bases). CDR3 bases: TGTGCCAGCAGTTCGGACTTCTACACCGGGGAGCTGTTTTTT. Translating gives CASSSDFYTGELFF.